This T cell receptor beta chain emerged from a study of T cells in women clearing cervical HPV infection. For this clone: Sequencing ends 3 residues short of the CDR3 end; the germline J gene provides the rest.

This table comes from immunoSEQ multiplex PCR, and its TCRdb copy is limited to in-frame clones, with some not included. The sample holds about 19,000 clones. This CDR3 spans 13 amino acids. Germline CDR1 and CDR2: DFQATT and SNEGSKA (reference sequence). The receptor was derived from a woman aged 18 to 75 with a cervical HPV16 infection that either progressed to CIN3+ or cleared (not recorded which). The sample consisted of blood buffy coat. The chain recombines TRBV20-1 with TRBJ2-3, with TRBD2 matching 13 bases. Partial CDR3 DNA: TGCAGTGCTAGTACTAGCGGGGGGGAGACG. Translated: CSASTSGGET. The entire CDR3 protein is CSASTSGGETQYF.